These T cell receptor beta chains were read from a single sample in a study of shared clonotypes between healthy human individuals. Measured with immunoSEQ multiplex PCR; TCRdb has only the in-frame clones, and not every one. The data contain roughly 1,000,000 clones, around three quarters of them singletons. The source material was memory CD4+ T cells from PBMCs. These receptors originate from a man aged 18 to 29 in good health. Some clones in this sample may be carry-over from other donors' samples. CDR3s include the opening cysteine and the closing phenylalanine or tryptophan. Expanded clones get a size class; other rows say once, few or many, or leave the size out.

V gene	clone size	J gene	CDR3 protein
TRBV20-1	NA	TRBJ2-7	CSLILSYEQYF
TRBV27	NA	TRBJ2-6	CASSAQRGANVLTF
TRBV14	NA	TRBJ2-3	CASSRRGSGDTQYF
TRBV5-1	NA	TRBJ1-3	CASSLTGTGNTIYF
TRBV29-1	NA	TRBJ1-3	CSVEDPRGGNTIYF
TRBV9	NA	TRBJ1-1	CASSPFSGGPEAFF
TRBV5-1	NA	TRBJ2-3	CASSFLPESTDTQYF
TRBV4-1	NA	TRBJ2-5	CASSQESAGAGAGETQYF
TRBV6-5	once	TRBJ2-7	CASSSSGTLLYEQYF
TRBV19	NA	TRBJ2-2	CASSRRPGQGNLGTGELFF
TRBV7-2	NA	TRBJ2-7	CASSSGPPTYEQYF
TRBV28	NA	TRBJ1-5	CASRLGGVSNQPQHF
TRBV11-2	NA	TRBJ2-3	CASSVSGGAHTDTQYF
TRBV7-9	NA	TRBJ2-2	CASSLTGLARNTGELFF
TRBV7-9	NA	TRBJ2-2	CASSLGDRNTGELFF
TRBV27	once	TRBJ1-3	CASRPGGSGNTIYF
TRBV2	NA	TRBJ2-3	CASSEGRGTGSTDTQYF
TRBV30	NA	TRBJ1-5	CAWSVDRANQPQHF
TRBV6-6	NA	TRBJ1-4	CASSYAGTPNEKLFF
TRBV27	NA	TRBJ2-7	CASSFGFRARQYF
TRBV6-5	NA	TRBJ1-1	CASSHRQGVVTEAFF
TRBV2	NA	TRBJ2-1	CATSLGDRVDNEQFF
TRBV15	NA	TRBJ1-2	CATSRDGRGQQDGYTF
TRBV6-4	NA	TRBJ2-2	CASSTSTDTGELFF
TRBV20-1	NA	TRBJ2-1	CSAEPTGPQFF
TRBV28	NA	TRBJ1-5	CASSRGGGNQPQHF